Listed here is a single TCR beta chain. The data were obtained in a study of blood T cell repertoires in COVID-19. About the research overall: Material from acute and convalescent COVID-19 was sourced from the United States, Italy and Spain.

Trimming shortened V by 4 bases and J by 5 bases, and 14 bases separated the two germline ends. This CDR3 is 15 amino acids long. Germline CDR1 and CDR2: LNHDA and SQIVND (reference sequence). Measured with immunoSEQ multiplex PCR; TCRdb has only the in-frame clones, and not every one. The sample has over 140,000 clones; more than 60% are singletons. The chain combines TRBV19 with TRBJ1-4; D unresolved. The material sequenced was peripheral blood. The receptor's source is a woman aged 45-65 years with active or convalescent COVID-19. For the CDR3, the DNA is TGTGCCAGTAGTAGGGCGTACATGATGAATGAAAAACTGTTTTTT. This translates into CASSRAYMMNEKLFF.